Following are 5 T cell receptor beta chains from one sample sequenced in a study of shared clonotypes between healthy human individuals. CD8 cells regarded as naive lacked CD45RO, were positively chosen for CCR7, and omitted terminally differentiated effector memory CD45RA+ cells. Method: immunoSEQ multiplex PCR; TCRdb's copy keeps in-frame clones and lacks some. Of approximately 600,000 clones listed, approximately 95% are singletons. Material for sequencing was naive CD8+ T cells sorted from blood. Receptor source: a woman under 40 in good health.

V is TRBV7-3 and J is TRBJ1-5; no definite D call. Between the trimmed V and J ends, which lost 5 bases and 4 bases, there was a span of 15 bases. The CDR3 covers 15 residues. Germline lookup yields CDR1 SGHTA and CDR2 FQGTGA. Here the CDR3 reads CASSQDQIRNQPQHF. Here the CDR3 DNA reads TGTGCCAGCAGCCAGGACCAAATCCGGAATCAGCCCCAGCATTTT.

CDR3 nucleotide sequence: TGTGCCAGCAGTATAGGGCGGGGAACCTACGAGCAGTACTTC. Translated: CASSIGRGTYEQYF. This chain connects TRBV27 to TRBJ2-7; possible D gene TRBD2, 6 bases. V gave up 5 bases and J gave up 2 bases, with 13 bases separating them. The length of the CDR3 is 14 residues. Germline CDR1 is MNHEY and CDR2 is SMNVEV (reference sequence).

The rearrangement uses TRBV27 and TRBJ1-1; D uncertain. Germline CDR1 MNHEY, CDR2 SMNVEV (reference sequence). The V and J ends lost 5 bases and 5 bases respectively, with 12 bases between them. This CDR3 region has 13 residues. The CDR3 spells CASSERPGTEAFF. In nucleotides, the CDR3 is TGTGCCAGCAGTGAACGACCGGGGACTGAAGCTTTCTTT.

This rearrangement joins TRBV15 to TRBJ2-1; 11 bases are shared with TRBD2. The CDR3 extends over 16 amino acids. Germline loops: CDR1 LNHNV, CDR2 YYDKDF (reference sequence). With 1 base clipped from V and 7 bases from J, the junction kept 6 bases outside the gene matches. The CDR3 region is CATSRGTSGSKNEQFF. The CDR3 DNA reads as TGTGCCACCAGCAGAGGTACTAGCGGGAGTAAGAATGAGCAGTTCTTC.

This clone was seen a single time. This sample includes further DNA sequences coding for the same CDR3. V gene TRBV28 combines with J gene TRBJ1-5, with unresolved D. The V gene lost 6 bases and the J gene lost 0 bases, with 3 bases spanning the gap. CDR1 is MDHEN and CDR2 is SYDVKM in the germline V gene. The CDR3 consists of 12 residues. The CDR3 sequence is CASSVSNQPQHF. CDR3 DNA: TGTGCCAGCAGCGTTAGCAATCAGCCCCAGCATTTT.